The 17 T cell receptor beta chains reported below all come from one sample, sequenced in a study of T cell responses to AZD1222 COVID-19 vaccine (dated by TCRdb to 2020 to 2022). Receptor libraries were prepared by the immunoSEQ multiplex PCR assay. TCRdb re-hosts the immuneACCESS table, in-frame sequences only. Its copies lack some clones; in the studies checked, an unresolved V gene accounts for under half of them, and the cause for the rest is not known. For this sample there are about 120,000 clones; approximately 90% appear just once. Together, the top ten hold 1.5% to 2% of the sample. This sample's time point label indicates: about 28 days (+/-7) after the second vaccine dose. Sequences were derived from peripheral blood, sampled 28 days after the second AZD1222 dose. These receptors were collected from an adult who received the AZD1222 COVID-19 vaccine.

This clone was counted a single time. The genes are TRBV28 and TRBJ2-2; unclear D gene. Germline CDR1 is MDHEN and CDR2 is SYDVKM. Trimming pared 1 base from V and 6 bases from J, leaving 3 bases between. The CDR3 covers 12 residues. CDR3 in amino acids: CASSLFPGELFF. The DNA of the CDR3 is TGTGCCAGCAGTTTATTTCCCGGGGAGCTGTTTTTT.

CDR3 sequence: CASSVNAGGYYNEQFF. The CDR3 region has the DNA TGTGCCAGCAGCGTGAACGCGGGCGGCTACTACAATGAGCAGTTCTTC. The V and J genes are TRBV9 and TRBJ2-1; D may be TRBD2 (5 bases). Trimming removed 2 bases at V and 3 bases at J, with 15 bases between. CDR3 length equals 16 residues. In germline, CDR1 is SGDLS, CDR2 YYNGEE.

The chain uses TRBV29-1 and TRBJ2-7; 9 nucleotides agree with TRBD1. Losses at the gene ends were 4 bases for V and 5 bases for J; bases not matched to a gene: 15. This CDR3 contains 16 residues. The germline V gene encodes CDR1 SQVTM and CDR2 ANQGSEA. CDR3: CSVVGPQDRGADEQYF. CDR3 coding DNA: TGCAGCGTTGTGGGGCCCCAGGACAGGGGAGCAGACGAGCAGTACTTC.

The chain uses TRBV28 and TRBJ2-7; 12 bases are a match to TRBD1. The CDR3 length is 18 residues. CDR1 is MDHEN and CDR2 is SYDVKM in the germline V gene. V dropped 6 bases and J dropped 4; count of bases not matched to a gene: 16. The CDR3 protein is CASRMGGQGALGAYEQYF. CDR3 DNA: TGTGCCAGCAGAATGGGGGGACAGGGGGCGCTGGGGGCTTACGAGCAGTACTTC. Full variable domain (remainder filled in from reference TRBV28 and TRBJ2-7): DVKVTQSSRYLVKRTGEKVFLECVQDMDHENMFWYRQDPGLGLRLIYFSYDVKMKEKGDIPEGYSVSREKKERFSLILESASTNQTSMYLCASRMGGQGALGAYEQYFGPGTRLTVT.

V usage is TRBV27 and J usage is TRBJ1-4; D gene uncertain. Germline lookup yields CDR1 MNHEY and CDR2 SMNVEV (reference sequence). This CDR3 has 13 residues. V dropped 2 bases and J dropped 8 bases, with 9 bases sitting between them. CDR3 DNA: TGTGCCAGCAGTTTAACGAAGGGAGAAAAACTGTTTTTT. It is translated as CASSLTKGEKLFF.

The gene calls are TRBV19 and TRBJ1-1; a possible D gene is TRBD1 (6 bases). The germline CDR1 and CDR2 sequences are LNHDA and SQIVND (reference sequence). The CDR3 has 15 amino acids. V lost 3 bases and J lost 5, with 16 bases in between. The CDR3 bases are TGTGCCAGTAGTATGGATCTACTAGGGGGAACTGAAGCTTTCTTT. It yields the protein CASSMDLLGGTEAFF.

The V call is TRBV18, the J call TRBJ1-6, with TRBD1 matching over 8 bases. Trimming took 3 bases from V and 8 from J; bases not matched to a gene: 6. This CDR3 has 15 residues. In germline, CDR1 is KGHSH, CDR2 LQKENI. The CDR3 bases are TGTGCCAGCTCACCCGGACAGGGCGATGATTCACCCCTCCACTTT. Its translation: CASSPGQGDDSPLHF.

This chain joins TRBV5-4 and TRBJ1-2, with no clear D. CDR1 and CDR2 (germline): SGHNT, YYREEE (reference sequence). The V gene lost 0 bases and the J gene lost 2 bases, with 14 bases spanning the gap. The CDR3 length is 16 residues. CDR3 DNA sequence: TGTGCCAGCAGCTTGGATCTAGGAAGAACAAACTATGGCTACACCTTC. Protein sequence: CASSLDLGRTNYGYTF.

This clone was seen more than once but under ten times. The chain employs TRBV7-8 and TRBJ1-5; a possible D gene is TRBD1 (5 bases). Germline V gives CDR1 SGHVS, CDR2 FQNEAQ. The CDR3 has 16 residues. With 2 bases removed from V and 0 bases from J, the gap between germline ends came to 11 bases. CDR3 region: CASSLRGGISNQPQHF. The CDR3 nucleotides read TGTGCCAGCAGCTTAAGGGGAGGTATTAGCAATCAGCCCCAGCATTTT.

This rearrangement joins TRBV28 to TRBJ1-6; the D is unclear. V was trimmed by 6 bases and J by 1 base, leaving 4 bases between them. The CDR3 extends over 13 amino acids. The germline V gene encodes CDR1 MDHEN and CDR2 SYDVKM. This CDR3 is CASRGSYNSPLHF. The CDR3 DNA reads TGTGCCAGCAGGGGTTCCTATAATTCACCCCTCCACTTT.

The CDR3 sequence is CASRGQNSGEQFF. The CDR3 DNA reads TGTGCCAGCAGAGGGCAAAACTCCGGTGAGCAGTTCTTC. The rearrangement joins TRBV27 to TRBJ2-1; D not resolved. V dropped 6 bases and J dropped 9 bases, with 15 bases sitting between them. This CDR3 contains 13 residues. The germline V gene encodes CDR1 MNHEY and CDR2 SMNVEV (reference sequence).

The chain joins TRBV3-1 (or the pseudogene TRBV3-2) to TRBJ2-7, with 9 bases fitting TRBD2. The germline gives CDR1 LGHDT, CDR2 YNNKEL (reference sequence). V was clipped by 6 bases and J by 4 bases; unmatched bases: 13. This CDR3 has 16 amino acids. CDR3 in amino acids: CASSPFGPSGEYEQYF. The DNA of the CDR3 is TGTGCCAGCAGTCCATTCGGGCCTAGCGGGGAGTACGAGCAGTACTTC.

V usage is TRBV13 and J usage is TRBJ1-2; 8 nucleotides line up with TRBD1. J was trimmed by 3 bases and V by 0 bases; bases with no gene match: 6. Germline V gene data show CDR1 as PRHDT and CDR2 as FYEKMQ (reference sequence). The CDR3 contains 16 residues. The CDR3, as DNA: TGTGCCAGCAGCTTAGGGGATAACAGGGGGGACTATGGCTACACCTTC. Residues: CASSLGDNRGDYGYTF.

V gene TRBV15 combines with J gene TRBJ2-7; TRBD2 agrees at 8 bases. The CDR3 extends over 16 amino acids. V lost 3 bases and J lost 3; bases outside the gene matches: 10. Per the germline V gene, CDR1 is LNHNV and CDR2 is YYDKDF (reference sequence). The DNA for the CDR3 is TGTGCCACCAGCAGCCGGGAGGGGACGCGATTCTACGAGCAGTACTTC. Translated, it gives CATSSREGTRFYEQYF.

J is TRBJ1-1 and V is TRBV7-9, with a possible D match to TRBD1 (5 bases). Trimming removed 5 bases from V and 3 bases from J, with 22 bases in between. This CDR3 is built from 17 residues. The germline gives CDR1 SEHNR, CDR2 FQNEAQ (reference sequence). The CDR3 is CASSLFGGERGHTEAFF. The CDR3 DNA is TGTGCCAGCAGCCTATTCGGGGGGGAGAGAGGCCACACTGAAGCTTTCTTT.

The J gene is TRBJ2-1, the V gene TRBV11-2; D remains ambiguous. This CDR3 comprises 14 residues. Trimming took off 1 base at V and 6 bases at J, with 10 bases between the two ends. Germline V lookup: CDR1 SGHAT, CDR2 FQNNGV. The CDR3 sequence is CASSLGLQSNEQFF. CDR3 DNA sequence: TGTGCCAGCAGCTTAGGTTTACAGTCCAATGAGCAGTTCTTC.

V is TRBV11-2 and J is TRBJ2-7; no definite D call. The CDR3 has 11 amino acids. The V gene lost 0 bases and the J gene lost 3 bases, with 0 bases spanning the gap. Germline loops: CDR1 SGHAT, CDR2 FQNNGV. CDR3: CASSLDYEQYF. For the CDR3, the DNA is TGTGCCAGCAGCTTAGACTACGAGCAGTACTTC.